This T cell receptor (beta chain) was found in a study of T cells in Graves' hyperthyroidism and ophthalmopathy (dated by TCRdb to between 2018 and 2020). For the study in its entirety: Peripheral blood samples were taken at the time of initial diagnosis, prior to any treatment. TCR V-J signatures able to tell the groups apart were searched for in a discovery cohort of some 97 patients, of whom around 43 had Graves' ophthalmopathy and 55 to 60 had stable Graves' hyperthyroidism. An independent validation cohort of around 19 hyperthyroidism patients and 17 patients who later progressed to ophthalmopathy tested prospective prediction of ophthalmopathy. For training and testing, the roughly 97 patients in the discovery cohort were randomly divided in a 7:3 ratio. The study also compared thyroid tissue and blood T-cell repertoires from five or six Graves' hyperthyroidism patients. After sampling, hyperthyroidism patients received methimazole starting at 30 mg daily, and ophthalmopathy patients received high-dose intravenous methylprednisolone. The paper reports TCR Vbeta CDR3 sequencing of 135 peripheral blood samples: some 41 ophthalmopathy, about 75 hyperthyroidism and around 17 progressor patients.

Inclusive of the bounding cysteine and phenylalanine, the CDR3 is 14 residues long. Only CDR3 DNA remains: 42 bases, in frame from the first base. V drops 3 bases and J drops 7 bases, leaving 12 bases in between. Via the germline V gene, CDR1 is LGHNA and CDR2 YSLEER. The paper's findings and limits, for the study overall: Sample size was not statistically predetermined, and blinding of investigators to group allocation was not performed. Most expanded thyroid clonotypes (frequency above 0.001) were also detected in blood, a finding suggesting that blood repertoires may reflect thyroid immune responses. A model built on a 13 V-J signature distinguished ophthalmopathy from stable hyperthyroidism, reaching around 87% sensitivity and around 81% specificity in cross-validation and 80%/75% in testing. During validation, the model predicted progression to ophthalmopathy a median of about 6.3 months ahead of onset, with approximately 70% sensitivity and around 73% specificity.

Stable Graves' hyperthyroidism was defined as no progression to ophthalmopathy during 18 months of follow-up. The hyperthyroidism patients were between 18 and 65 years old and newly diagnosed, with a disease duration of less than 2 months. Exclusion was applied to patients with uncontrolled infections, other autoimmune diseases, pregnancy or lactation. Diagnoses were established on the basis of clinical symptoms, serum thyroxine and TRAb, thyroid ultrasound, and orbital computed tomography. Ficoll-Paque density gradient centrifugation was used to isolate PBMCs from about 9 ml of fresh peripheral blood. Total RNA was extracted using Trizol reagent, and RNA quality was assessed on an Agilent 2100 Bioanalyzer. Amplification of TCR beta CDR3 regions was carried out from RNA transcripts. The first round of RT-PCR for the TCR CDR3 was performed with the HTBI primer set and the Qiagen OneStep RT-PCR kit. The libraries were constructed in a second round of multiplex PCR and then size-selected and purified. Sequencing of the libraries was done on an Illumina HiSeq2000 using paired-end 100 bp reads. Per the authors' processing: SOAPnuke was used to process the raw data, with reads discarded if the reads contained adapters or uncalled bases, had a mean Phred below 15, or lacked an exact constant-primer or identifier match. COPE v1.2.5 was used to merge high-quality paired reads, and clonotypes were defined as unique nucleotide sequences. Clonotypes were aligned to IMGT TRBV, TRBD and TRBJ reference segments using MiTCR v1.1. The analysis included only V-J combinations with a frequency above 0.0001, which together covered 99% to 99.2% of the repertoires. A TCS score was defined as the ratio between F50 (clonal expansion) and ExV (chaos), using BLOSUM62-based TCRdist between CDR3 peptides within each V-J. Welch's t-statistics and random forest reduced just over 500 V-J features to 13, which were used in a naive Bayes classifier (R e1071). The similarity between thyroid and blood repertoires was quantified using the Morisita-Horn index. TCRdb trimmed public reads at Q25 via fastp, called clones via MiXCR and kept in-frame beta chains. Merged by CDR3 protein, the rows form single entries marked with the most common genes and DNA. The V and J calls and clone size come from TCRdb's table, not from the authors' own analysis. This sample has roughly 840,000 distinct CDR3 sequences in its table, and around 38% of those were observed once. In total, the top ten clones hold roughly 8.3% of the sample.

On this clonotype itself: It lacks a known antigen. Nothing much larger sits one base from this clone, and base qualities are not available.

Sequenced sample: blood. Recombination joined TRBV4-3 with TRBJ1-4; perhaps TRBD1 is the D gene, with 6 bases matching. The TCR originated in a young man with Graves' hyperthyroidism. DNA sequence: TGCGCCAGCAGCCATAACAGGGCGGGTGAAAAACTGTTTTTT. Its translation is CASSHNRAGEKLFF.